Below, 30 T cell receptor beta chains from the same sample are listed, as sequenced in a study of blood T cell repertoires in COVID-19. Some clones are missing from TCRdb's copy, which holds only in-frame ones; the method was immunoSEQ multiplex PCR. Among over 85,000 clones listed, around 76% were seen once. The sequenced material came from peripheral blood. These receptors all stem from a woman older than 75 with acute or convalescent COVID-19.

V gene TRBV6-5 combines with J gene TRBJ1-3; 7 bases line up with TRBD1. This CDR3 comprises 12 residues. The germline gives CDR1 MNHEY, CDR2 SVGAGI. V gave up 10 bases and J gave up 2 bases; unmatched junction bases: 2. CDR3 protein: CATGQAGNTIYF. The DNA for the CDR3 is TGTGCCACCGGACAGGCTGGAAACACCATATATTTT.

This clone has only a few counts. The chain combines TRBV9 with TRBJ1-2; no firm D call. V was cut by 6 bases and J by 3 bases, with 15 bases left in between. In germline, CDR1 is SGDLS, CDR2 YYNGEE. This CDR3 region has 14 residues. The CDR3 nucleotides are TGTGCCAGCACCCGGAGCCTCATGGACTATGGCTACACCTTC. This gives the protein CASTRSLMDYGYTF.

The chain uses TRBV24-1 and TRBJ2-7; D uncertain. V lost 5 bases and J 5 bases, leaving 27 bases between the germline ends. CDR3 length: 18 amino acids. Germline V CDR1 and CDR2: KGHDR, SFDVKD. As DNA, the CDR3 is TGTGCCACCAGTGGAAGAGTCCTACCACGGGTACTGGATCACGAGCAGTACTTC. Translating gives CATSGRVLPRVLDHEQYF.

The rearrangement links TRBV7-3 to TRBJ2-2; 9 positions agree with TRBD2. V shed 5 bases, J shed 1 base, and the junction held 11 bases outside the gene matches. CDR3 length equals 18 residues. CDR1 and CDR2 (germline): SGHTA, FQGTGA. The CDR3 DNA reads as TGTGCCAGCAGCCCGCAGGGGCTAGCGGGGATGAACACCGGGGAGCTGTTTTTT. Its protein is CASSPQGLAGMNTGELFF.

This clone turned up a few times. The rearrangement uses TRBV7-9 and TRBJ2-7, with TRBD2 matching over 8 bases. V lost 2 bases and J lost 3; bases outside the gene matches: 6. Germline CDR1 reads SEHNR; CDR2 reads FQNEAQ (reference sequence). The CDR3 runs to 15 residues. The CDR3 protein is CASSLSVAGNYEQYF. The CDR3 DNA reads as TGTGCCAGCAGCTTAAGCGTAGCGGGAAACTACGAGCAGTACTTC.

For the CDR3, the DNA is TGTGCCAGCACACCGGGACAGTACTACGAGCAGTACTTC. Protein product: CASTPGQYYEQYF. V usage is TRBV28 and J usage is TRBJ2-7; 7 bases agree with TRBD1. The germline V gene has CDR1 MDHEN and CDR2 SYDVKM. The J segment lost 3 bases and the V segment lost 7 bases, leaving 6 bases of the junction unmatched. The CDR3 is 13 residues long.

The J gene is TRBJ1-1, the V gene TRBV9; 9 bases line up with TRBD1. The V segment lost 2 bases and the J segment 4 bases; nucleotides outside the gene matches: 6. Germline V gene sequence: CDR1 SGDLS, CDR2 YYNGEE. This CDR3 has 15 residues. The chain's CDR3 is CASSVLGQGSTEAFF. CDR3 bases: TGTGCCAGCAGCGTTCTAGGACAGGGGAGCACTGAAGCTTTCTTT.

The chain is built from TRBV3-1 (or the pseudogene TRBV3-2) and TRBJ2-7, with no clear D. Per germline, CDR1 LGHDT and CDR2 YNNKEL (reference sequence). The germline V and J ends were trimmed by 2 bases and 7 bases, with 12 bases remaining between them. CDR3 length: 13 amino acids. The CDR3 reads CASSQPPYVEQYF. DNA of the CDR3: TGTGCCAGCAGCCAACCGCCCTACGTAGAGCAGTACTTC.

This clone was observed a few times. The CDR3 sequence: CASRKGQNQETQYF. The CDR3 DNA reads as TGTGCCAGCAGAAAGGGACAGAACCAAGAGACCCAGTACTTC. This chain connects TRBV6-5 to TRBJ2-5, with 7 bases that match TRBD1. Trimming took 6 bases from V and 0 from J; bases not matched to a gene: 4. CDR1 MNHEY and CDR2 SVGAGI come from the germline V gene. This CDR3 contains 14 residues.

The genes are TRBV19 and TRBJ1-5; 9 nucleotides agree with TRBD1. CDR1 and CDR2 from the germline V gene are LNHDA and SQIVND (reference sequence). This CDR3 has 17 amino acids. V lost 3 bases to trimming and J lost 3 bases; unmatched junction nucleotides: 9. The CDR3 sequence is CASSIPGQGLNNQPQHF. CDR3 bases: TGTGCCAGTAGTATTCCCGGACAGGGGTTGAACAATCAGCCCCAGCATTTT.

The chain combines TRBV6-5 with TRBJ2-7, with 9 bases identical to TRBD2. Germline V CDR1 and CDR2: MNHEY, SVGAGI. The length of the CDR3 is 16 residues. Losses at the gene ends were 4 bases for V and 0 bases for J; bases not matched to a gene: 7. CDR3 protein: CASSSPGTSSSYEQYF. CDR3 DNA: TGTGCCAGCAGTTCCCCCGGGACTAGCAGCTCCTACGAGCAGTACTTC.

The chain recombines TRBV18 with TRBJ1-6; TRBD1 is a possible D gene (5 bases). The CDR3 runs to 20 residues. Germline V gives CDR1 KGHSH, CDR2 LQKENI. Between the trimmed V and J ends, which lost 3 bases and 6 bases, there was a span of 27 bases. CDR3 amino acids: CASSPLTLSIRGSGNSPLHF. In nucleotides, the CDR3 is TGTGCCAGCTCACCTTTAACCCTCTCCATACGGGGGTCTGGTAATTCACCCCTCCACTTT.

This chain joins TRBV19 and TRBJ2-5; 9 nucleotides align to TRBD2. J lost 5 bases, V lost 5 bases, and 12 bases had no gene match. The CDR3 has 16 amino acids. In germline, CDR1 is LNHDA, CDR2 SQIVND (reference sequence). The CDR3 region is CASSSAAAGGQETQYF. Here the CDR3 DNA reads TGTGCCAGTAGTTCGGCAGCGGCGGGAGGGCAGGAGACCCAGTACTTC.

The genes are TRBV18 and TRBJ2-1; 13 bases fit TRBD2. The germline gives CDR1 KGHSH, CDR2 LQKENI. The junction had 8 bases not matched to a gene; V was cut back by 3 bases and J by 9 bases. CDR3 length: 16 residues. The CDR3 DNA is TGTGCCAGCTCACCCCCACTAGCGGGGGGGCAGGGTGAGCAGTTCTTC. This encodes CASSPPLAGGQGEQFF.

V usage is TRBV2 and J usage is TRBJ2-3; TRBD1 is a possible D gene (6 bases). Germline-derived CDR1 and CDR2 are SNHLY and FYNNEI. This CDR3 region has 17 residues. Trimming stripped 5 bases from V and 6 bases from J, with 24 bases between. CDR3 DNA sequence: TGTGCCAGCAGTATAAGGGATACAATCAGGGGCAGTGATACGCAGTATTTT. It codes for CASSIRDTIRGSDTQYF.

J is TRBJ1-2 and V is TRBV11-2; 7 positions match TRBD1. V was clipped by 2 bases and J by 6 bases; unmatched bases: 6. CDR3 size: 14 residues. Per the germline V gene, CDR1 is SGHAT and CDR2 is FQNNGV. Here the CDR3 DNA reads TGTGCCAGCAGCTTATCCCGACAGGGCCATGGCTACACCTTC. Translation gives CASSLSRQGHGYTF. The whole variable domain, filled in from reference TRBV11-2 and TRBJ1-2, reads EAGVAQSPRYKIIEKRQSVAFWCNPISGHATLYWYQQILGQGPKLLIQFQNNGVVDDSQLPKDRFSAERLKGVDSTLKIQPAKLEDSAVYLCASSLSRQGHGYTFGSGTRLTVV.

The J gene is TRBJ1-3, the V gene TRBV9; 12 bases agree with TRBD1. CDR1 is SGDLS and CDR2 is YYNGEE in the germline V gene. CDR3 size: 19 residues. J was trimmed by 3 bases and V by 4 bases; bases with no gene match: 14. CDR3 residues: CASSFPGQGARNGGNTIYF. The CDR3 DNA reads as TGTGCCAGCAGCTTCCCGGGACAGGGGGCGCGAAACGGTGGAAACACCATATATTTT.

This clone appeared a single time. CDR3 sequence (DNA): TGTGCCAGTAGGAAGGGACAGGAAAAACTGTTTTTT. Protein sequence: CASRKGQEKLFF. V usage is TRBV19 and J usage is TRBJ1-4, with 7 positions matching TRBD1. V lost 6 bases and J lost 8; bases outside the gene matches: 3. The CDR3 has 12 amino acids. The germline CDR1 and CDR2 sequences are LNHDA and SQIVND (reference sequence).

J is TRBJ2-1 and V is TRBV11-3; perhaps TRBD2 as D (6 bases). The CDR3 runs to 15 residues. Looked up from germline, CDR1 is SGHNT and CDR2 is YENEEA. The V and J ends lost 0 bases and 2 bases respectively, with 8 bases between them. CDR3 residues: CASSLDGSPYNEQFF. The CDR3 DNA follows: TGTGCCAGCAGCTTAGACGGGAGTCCCTACAATGAGCAGTTCTTC.

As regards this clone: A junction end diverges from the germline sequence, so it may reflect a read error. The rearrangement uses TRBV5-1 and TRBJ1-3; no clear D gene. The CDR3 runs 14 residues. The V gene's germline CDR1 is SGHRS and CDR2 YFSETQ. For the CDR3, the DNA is TGCGCCAGCAACTTGTCCGGGGAGGGAAACACCATATATTTT. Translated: CASNLSGEGNTIYF.

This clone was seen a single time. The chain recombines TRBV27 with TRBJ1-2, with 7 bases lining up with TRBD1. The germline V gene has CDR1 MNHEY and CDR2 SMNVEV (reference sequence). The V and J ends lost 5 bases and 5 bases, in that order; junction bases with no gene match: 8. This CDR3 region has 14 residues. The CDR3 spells CASSPQTGTYGYTF. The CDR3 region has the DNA TGTGCCAGCAGTCCCCAGACAGGGACTTATGGCTACACCTTC.

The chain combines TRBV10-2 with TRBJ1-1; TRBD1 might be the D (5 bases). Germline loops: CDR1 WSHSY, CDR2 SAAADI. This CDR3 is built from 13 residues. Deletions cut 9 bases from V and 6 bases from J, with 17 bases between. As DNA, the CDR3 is TGCGCCAGTTGCGTAGACAGAGGAGCTGAAGCTTTCTTT. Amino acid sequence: CASCVDRGAEAFF.

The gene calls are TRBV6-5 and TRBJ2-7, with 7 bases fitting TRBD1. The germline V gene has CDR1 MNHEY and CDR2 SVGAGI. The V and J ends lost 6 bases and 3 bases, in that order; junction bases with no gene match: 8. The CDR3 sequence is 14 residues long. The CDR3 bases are TGTGCCAGCAGAACCTCGGGACAGAACTACGAGCAGTACTTC. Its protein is CASRTSGQNYEQYF.

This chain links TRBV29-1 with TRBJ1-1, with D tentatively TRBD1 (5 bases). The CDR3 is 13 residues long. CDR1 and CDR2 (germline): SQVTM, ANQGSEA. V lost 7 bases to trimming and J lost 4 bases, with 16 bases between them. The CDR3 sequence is CSAERGQGTEAFF. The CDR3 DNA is TGCAGCGCCGAAAGGGGCCAGGGCACTGAAGCTTTCTTT.

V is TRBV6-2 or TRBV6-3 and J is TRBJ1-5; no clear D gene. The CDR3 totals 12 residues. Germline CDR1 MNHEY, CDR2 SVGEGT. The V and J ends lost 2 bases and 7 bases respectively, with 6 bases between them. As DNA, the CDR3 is TGTGCCAGCAGTTACGAGCGGCAGCCCCAGCATTTT. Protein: CASSYERQPQHF.

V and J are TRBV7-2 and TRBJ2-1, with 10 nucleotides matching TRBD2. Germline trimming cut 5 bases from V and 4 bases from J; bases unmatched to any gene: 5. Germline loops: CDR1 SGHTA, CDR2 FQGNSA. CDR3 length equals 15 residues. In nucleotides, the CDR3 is TGTGCCAGCAGCCAAGGGACTAGCGCGTACAATGAGCAGTTCTTC. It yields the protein CASSQGTSAYNEQFF.

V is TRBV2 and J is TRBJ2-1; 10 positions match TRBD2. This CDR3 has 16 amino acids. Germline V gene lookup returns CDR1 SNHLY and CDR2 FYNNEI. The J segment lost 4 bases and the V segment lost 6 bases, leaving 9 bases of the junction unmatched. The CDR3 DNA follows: TGTGCCAGCAGAACGTTTAGCGGGGGGTTATACAATGAGCAGTTCTTC. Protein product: CASRTFSGGLYNEQFF.

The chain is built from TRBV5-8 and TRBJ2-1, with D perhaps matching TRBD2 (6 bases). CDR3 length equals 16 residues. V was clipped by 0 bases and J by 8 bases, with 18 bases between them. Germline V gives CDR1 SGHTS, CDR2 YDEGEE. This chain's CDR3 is CASSLGVSPGEYEQFF. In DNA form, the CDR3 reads TGTGCCAGCAGCTTGGGGGTCAGTCCGGGAGAGTATGAGCAGTTCTTC.

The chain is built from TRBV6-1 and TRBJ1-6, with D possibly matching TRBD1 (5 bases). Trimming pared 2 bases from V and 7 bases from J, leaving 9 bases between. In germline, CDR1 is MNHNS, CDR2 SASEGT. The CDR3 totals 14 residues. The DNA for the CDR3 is TGTGCCAGCAGTGAACGACAGATGAATTCACCCCTCCACTTT. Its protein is CASSERQMNSPLHF.

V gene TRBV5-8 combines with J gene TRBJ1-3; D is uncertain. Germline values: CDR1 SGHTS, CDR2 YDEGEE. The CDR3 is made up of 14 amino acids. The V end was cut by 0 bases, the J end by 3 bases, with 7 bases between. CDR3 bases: TGTGCCAGCAGCTTGGGGAGTTTTGGAAACACCATATATTTT. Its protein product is CASSLGSFGNTIYF.